This T cell receptor (beta chain) was sequenced for a study of blood T cell repertoires in COVID-19. Study details: In each case, the material was cDNA or gDNA derived from T cells, B-cell-depleted T cells, or PBMCs.

Sequencing was performed with immunoSEQ multiplex PCR; in TCRdb, only in-frame clones are kept and a portion is missing. The sample carries about 250,000 clones, 86% recorded once. V gave up 5 bases and J gave up 0 bases, with 14 bases separating them. Germline CDR1 is SNHLY and CDR2 is FYNNEI. This CDR3 is 16 amino acids long. This sequence was found in a woman of 80 years or more with COVID-19, enrolled during active disease. The chain links TRBV2 to TRBJ2-1; TRBD2 might be the D (5 bases). Specimen: peripheral blood. The CDR3 sequence is CASSSQADSSYNEQFF. CDR3 nucleotide sequence: TGTGCCAGCAGTTCCCAAGCGGATAGCTCCTACAATGAGCAGTTCTTC.